This TCR beta chain was sequenced for a study of T cells in Graves' hyperthyroidism and ophthalmopathy. RNA transcripts provided the source from which TCR beta CDR3 regions were amplified. An initial round of RT-PCR targeting the TCR CDR3 relied on the HTBI primer set. Each CDR3 protein is one row after TCRdb ran MiXCR on the multiplex PCR reads. The sample contains roughly 500,000 distinct CDR3 sequences, around a fifth of which appear only once. In its sample, this clonotype was seen a few times. Its antigen is undetermined. V shed 4 bases and J shed 8 bases, with 17 bases lying between them. There are 14 residues in the CDR3. Germline lookup yields CDR1 ENHRY and CDR2 SYGVKD. Study-wide results and caveats: In blood, most of the thyroid clonotypes expanded above 0.001 were also present.

The chain has TRBV10-3 and TRBJ1-1; maybe TRBD1 (5 bases). Sequencing input: blood. The TCR originated in an older woman with Graves' ophthalmopathy. CDR3 region: CAISADTGGTEAFF. CDR3 nucleotides: TGTGCCATCAGTGCGGACACGGGGGGGACGGAAGCTTTCTTT.